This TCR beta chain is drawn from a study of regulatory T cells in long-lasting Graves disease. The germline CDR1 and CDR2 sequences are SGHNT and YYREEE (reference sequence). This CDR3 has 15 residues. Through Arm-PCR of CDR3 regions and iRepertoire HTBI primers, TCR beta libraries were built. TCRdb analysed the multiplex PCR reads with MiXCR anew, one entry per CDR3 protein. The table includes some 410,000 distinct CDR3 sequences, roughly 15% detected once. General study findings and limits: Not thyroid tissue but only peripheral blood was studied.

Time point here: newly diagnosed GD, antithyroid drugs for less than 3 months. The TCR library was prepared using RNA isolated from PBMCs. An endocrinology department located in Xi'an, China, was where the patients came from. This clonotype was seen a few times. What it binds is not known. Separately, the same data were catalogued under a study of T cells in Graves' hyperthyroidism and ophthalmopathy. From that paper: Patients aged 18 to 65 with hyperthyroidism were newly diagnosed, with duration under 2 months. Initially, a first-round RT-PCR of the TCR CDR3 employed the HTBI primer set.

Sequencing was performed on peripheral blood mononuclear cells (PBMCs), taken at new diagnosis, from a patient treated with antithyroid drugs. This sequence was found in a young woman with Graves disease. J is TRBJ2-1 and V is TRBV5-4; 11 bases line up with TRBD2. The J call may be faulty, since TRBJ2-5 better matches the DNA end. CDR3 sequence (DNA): TGTGCCAGCAGTCATATAGCGGGAGGGCGTGAGACCCAGTACTTC. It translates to CASSHIAGGRETQYF.